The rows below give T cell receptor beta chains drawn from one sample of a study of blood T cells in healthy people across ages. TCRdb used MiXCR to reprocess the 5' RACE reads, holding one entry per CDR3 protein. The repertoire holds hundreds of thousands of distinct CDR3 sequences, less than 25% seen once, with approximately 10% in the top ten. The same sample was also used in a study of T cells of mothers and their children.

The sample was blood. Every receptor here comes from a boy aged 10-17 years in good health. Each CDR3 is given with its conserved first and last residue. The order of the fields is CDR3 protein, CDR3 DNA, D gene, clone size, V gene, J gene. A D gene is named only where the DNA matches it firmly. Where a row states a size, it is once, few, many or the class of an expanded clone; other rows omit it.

CDR3: CASSLWAGTGPNEQFF
DNA: TGCGCCAGCAGCCTTTGGGCCGGGACAGGGCCCAATGAGCAGTTCTTC
D: TRBD1
size: NA
V: TRBV4-3
J: TRBJ2-1

CDR3: CATRVGQNTEAFF
DNA: TGTGCCACCAGGGTGGGACAGAACACTGAAGCTTTCTTT
D: NA
size: few
V: TRBV24-1
J: TRBJ1-1

CDR3: CSAREPTRTEQYF
DNA: TGCAGTGCTAGAGAGCCGACTCGGACCGAGCAGTACTTC
D: NA
size: NA
V: TRBV20-1
J: TRBJ2-7

CDR3: CASSSPDPPATSSYEQYF
DNA: TGTGCCAGCAGCTCCCCTGATCCCCCAGCGACGAGCTCCTACGAGCAGTACTTC
D: NA
size: NA
V: TRBV7-9
J: TRBJ2-7

CDR3: CASSPRIFRGEVQETQYF
DNA: TGTGCCAGCTCACCACGAATCTTCAGGGGGGAGGTACAAGAGACCCAGTACTTC
D: NA
size: NA
V: TRBV18
J: TRBJ2-5

CDR3: CASSSLKAGLDNEQFF
DNA: TGTGCCAGCAGCAGCCTGAAAGCGGGGTTGGATAATGAGCAGTTCTTC
D: TRBD2
size: NA
V: TRBV9
J: TRBJ2-1

CDR3: CASSLIIRADTQYF
DNA: TGTGCCAGCAGTTTAATAATCCGCGCAGATACGCAGTATTTT
D: NA
size: once
V: TRBV12-3/TRBV12-4
J: TRBJ2-3

CDR3: CASSLFKQETQYF
DNA: TGTGCCAGCAGCTTATTTAAGCAAGAGACCCAGTACTTC
D: NA
size: few
V: TRBV7-2
J: TRBJ2-5

CDR3: CASSPNTATNEKLFF
DNA: TGCGCCAGCAGCCCGAATACTGCAACTAATGAAAAACTGTTTTTT
D: NA
size: few
V: TRBV5-1
J: TRBJ1-4

CDR3: CASSSSGRSSYEQYF
DNA: TGTGCCAGCAGTTCTAGCGGGAGGTCCTCCTACGAGCAGTACTTC
D: TRBD2
size: NA
V: TRBV6-5
J: TRBJ2-7

CDR3: CASSARGLRSGNTIYF
DNA: TGTGCCAGCAGTGCCAGGGGCTTACGCTCTGGAAACACCATATATTTT
D: NA
size: few
V: TRBV2
J: TRBJ1-3

CDR3: CSVGQGGDTEAFF
DNA: TGCAGCGTTGGACAGGGGGGGGACACTGAAGCTTTCTTT
D: TRBD1
size: few
V: TRBV29-1
J: TRBJ1-1

CDR3: CSAVQGTGELFF
DNA: TGCAGTGCTGTACAGGGCACCGGGGAGCTGTTTTTT
D: NA
size: NA
V: TRBV20-1
J: TRBJ2-2

CDR3: CASSYGSYRTDTQYF
DNA: TGTGCCAGCAGTTACGGGTCCTACCGCACAGATACGCAGTATTTT
D: NA
size: NA
V: TRBV6-2/TRBV6-3
J: TRBJ2-3

CDR3: CASSAADRRNTGELFF
DNA: TGTGCCAGCAGCGCCGCCGACAGGAGGAACACCGGGGAGCTGTTTTTT
D: NA
size: NA
V: TRBV6-2/TRBV6-3
J: TRBJ2-2

CDR3: CASSPNGQGNGNTIYF
DNA: TGCGCCAGCAGCCCAAACGGACAGGGTAACGGAAACACCATATATTTT
D: TRBD1
size: NA
V: TRBV5-1
J: TRBJ1-3

CDR3: CASSYSPESSYNEQFF
DNA: TGTGCCAGCAGCTATTCTCCAGAGAGCTCCTACAATGAGCAGTTCTTC
D: NA
size: NA
V: TRBV5-4
J: TRBJ2-1

CDR3: CASSPNYNEQFF
DNA: TGTGCCAGCAGTCCCAATTACAATGAGCAGTTCTTC
D: NA
size: few
V: TRBV27
J: TRBJ2-1

CDR3: CASSSQDMASYGYTF
DNA: TGTGCCAGCAGCTCCCAGGACATGGCGAGCTATGGCTACACCTTC
D: NA
size: NA
V: TRBV7-2
J: TRBJ1-2

CDR3: CASSQLQGALRETQYF
DNA: TGTGCCAGCAGCCAACTACAGGGGGCCCTACGAGAGACCCAGTACTTC
D: TRBD1
size: NA
V: TRBV4-2
J: TRBJ2-5

CDR3: CSARGILSGSYNEQFF
DNA: TGCAGTGCTAGAGGGATACTAAGCGGCTCCTACAATGAGCAGTTCTTC
D: NA
size: once
V: TRBV20-1
J: TRBJ2-1

CDR3: CASSSRGPGKAFF
DNA: TGTGCCAGCAGTTCCAGGGGGCCCGGGAAAGCTTTCTTT
D: TRBD1
size: NA
V: TRBV12-3/TRBV12-4
J: TRBJ1-1

CDR3: CASRLGNNQPQHF
DNA: TGTGCCAGCAGGCTAGGAAACAATCAGCCCCAGCATTTT
D: NA
size: NA
V: TRBV7-8
J: TRBJ1-5

CDR3: CASSSAGSYEQYF
DNA: TGTGCCAGCAGCTCTGCAGGTTCCTACGAGCAGTACTTC
D: NA
size: few
V: TRBV7-8
J: TRBJ2-7

CDR3: CASSLSGGTYGYTF
DNA: TGTGCCAGCAGTTTATCCGGGGGGACCTATGGCTACACCTTC
D: NA
size: few
V: TRBV27
J: TRBJ1-2

CDR3: CASSKQRPGLYNEQFF
DNA: TGTGCCAGCAGCAAACAGAGACCTGGTCTCTACAATGAGCAGTTCTTC
D: NA
size: few
V: TRBV7-2
J: TRBJ2-1